This T cell receptor beta chain is drawn from a study of vaccination and CD4 T cells after COVID-19. Study details: SARS-CoV-2, HCoV-NL63, HCoV-OC43 and HCoV-229E supplied the overlapping spike peptides used to stimulate cells. Control cultures were given a CEFX pool, an HIV-1 Nef pool, or no peptide.

The Oncomine TCR Beta short-read assay was what sequenced the DNA obtained from cultured CD4+ T cells. The genomic DNA was obtained from cultured CD4+ T cells by extraction with the QIAamp micro DNA kit. TCRdb redid the calling of the PCR reads with MiXCR, one entry per CDR3 protein. The sample shows more than 8,500 distinct CDR3 sequences, 33% of them seen only once. Germline loops: CDR1 MNHNS, CDR2 SASEGT. This CDR3 has 14 amino acids. The treatment denotes: roughly nine-day PBMC culture with coronavirus spike peptide pools or control peptides (ViraFEST assay). CD4+ T cells that came from the unexposed donor were collected before the COVID-19 pandemic (2011-2018). T cells were expanded with peptide pools, and expanded clonotypes were identified by TCR sequencing. This clonotype was observed a single time. Antigen specificity is unknown. A read error may produce the germline difference seen at one junction end.

This rearrangement joins TRBV6-1 to TRBJ1-5; the D gene is possibly TRBD1 (5 bases). The TCR sequence derives from a human donor in good health. The material sequenced was CD4+ T cells from blood, cultured in vitro. In DNA, the CDR3 is TGTGCCAGCAGTCTTACAGGTAGCAATCAGTCCCAGCATTTT. This encodes CASSLTGSNQSQHF.